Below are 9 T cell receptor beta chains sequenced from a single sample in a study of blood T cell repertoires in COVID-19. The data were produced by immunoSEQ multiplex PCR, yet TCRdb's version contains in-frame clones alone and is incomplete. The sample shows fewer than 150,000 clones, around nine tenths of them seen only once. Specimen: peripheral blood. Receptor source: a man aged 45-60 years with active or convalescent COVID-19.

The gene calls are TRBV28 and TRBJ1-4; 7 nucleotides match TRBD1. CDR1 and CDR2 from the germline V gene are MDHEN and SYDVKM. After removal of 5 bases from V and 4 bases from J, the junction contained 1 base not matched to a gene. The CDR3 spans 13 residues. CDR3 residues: CASSPGGNEKLFF. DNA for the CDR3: TGTGCCAGCAGTCCAGGGGGTAATGAAAAACTGTTTTTT.

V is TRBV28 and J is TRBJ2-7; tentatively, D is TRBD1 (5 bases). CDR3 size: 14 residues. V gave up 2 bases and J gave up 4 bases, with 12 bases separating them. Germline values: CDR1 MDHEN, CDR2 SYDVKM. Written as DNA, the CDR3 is TGTGCCAGCAGTTTAAGGGGCGCCGTTTACGAGCAGTACTTC. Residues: CASSLRGAVYEQYF.

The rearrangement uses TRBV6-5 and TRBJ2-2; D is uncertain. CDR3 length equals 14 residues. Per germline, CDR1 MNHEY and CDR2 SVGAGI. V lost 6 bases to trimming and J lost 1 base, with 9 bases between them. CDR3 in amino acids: CASRSRKNTGELFF. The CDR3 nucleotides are TGTGCCAGCAGGAGCCGTAAGAACACCGGGGAGCTGTTTTTT.

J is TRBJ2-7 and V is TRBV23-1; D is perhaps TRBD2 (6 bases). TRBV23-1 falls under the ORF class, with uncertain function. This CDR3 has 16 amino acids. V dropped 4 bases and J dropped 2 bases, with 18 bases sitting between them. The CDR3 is CASSPVGLLQTYEQYF. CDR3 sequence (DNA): TGCGCCAGCAGTCCTGTGGGACTTTTACAAACCTACGAGCAGTACTTC.

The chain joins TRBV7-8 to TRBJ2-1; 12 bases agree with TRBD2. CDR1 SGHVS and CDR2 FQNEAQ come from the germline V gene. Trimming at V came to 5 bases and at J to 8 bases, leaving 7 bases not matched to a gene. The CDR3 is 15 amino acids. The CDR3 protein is CASSGGLAGAHEQFF. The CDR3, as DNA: TGTGCCAGCAGCGGGGGACTAGCGGGTGCTCATGAGCAGTTCTTC.

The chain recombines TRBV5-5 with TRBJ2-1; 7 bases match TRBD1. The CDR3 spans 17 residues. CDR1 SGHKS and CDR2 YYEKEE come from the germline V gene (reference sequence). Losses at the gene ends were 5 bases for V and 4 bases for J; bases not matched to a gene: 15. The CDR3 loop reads CASSRTDTGALYNEQFF. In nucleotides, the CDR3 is TGTGCCAGCAGTCGCACTGATACAGGGGCCTTATACAATGAGCAGTTCTTC.

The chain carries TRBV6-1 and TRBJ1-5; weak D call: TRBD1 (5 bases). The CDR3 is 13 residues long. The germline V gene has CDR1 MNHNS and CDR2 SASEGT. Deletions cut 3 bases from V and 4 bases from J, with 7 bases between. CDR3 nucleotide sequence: TGTGCCAGCAGTGATGGACAAAATCAGCCCCAGCATTTT. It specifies CASSDGQNQPQHF.

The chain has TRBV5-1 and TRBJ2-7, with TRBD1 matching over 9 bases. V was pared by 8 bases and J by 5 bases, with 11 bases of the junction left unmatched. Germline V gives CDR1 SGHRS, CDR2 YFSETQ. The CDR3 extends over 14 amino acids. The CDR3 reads CASRPGQGMNEQYF. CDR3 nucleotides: TGCGCCAGTCGGCCGGGACAGGGCATGAACGAGCAGTACTTC. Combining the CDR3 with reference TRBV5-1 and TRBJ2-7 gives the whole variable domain KAGVTQTPRYLIKTRGQQVTLSCSPISGHRSVSWYQQTPGQGLQFLFEYFSETQRNKGNFPGRFSGRQFSNSRSEMNVSTLELGDSALYLCASRPGQGMNEQYFGPGTRLTVT.

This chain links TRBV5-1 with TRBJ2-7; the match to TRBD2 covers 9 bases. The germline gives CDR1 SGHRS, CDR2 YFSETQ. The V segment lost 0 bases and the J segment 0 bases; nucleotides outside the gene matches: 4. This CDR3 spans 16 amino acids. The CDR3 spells CASSLESSGSSYEQYF. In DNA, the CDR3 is TGCGCCAGCAGCTTGGAAAGTAGCGGGAGCTCCTACGAGCAGTACTTC.